This T cell receptor beta chain was recovered during a study of OX40 agonist ivuxolimab in advanced cancers. Overall study: Patients enrolled in dose escalation were diagnosed with hepatocellular carcinoma, melanoma, renal cell or head and neck cancer. Study-wide results and limits: Clonal expansion was seen in CD4+ and CD8+ blood T cells by week 6 at 0.1 to 3.0 mg/kg.

This clone was detected a few times. Its cognate antigen is unknown. Clones were read by immunoSEQ multiplex PCR, and TCRdb kept only the in-frame ones, dropping some. The table has approximately 74,000 clones, approximately 91% seen once. The germline V and J ends were trimmed by 8 bases and 0 bases, with 11 bases remaining between them. CDR3 length: 14 amino acids. Germline V gives CDR1 MNHEY, CDR2 SMNVEV (reference sequence). This chain connects TRBV27 to TRBJ2-1; D remains ambiguous. The clonotype was recovered from an adult with an advanced solid tumor such as melanoma, head and neck, liver or kidney cancer. The sequencing used CD4+ or CD8+ T cells sorted from blood, collected in a trial of the OX40 agonist ivuxolimab. The DNA of the CDR3 is TGTGCCAGCCGTCGCGGCAGCTCCTACAATGAGCAGTTCTTC. It yields the protein CASRRGSSYNEQFF.